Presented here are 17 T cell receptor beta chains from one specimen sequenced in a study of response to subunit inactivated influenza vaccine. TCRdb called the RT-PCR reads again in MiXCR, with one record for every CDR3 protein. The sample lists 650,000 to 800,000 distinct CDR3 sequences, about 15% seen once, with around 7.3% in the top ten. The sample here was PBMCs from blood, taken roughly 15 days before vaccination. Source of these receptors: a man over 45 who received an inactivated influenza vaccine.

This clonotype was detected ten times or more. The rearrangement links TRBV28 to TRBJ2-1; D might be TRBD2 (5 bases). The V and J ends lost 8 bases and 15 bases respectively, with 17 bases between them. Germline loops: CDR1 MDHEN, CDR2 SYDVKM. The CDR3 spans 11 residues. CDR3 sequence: CASVFGSEAFF. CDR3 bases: TGTGCCAGCGTATTTGGGAGTGAGGCGTTCTTC.

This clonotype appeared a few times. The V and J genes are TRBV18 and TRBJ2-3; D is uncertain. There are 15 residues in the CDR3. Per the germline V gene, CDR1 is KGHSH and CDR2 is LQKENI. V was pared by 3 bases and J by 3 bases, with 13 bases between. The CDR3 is CASSPWLGLTDTQYF. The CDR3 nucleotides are TGTGCCAGCTCACCGTGGTTGGGGTTGACAGATACGCAGTATTTT.

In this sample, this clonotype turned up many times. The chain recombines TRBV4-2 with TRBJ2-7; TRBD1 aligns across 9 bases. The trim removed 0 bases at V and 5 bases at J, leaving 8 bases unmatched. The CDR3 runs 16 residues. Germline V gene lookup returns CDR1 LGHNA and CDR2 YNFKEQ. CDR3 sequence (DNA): TGTGCCAGCAGCCAAGATAGGTCCGGGACAGGGAACGAGCAGTACTTC. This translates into CASSQDRSGTGNEQYF.

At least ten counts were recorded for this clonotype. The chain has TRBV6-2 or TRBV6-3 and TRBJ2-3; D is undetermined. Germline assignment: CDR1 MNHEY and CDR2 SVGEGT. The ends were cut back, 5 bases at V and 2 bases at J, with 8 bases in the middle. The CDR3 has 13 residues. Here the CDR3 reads CASSRPYTDTQYF. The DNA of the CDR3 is TGTGCCAGCAGTCGACCGTACACAGATACGCAGTATTTT.

CDR3 protein: CASSLARTGTGNSPLHF. The CDR3 DNA is TGTGCCAGCAGCTTAGCCCGGACAGGAACAGGAAATTCACCCCTCCACTTT. The rearrangement joins TRBV7-2 to TRBJ1-6, with 7 bases aligning to TRBD1. J was trimmed by 7 bases and V by 0 bases; bases with no gene match: 9. CDR1 and CDR2 from the germline V gene are SGHTA and FQGNSA. The CDR3 spans 17 residues.

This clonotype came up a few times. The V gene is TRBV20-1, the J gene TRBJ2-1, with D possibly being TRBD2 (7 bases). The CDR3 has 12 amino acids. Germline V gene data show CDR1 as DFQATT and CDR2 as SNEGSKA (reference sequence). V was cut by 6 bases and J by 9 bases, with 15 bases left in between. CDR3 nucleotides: TGCAGTGCAGATAGGGGGGGGCCTGAGCAGTTCTTC. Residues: CSADRGGPEQFF.

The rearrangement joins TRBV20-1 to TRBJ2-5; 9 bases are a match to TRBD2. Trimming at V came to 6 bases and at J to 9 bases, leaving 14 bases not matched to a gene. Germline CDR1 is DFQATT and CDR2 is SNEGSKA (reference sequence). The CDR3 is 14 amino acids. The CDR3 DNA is TGCAGTGCAAAAGGGCGGGGGGGACCGTCGGCCCAGTACTTC. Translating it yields CSAKGRGGPSAQYF.

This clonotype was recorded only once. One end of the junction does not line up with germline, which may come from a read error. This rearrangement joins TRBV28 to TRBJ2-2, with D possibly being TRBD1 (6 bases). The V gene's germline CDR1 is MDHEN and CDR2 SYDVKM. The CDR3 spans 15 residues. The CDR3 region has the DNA TGTGCCAGCAGTTTATGGGGGGCGAAAACCGGGGAGCTGTTTTTT. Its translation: CASSLWGAKTGELFF.

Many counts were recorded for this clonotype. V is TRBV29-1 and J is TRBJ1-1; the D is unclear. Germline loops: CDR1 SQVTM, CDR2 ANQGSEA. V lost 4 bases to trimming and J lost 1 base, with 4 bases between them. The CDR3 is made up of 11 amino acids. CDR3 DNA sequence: TGCAGCGTTGTGGGGAACACTGAAGCTTTCTTT. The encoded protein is CSVVGNTEAFF.

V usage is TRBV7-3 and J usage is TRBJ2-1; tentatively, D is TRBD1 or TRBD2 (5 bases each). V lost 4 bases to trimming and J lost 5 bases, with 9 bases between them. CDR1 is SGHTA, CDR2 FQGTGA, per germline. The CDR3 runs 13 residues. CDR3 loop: CASSSGRHNEQFF. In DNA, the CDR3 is TGTGCCAGCAGCTCGGGACGTCACAATGAGCAGTTCTTC.

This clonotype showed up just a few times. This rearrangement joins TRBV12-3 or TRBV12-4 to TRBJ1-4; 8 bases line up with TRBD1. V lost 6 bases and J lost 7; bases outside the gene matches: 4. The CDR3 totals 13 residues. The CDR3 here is CASRGGQVEKLFF. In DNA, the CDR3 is TGTGCCAGCAGGGGGGGACAGGTTGAAAAACTGTTTTTT.

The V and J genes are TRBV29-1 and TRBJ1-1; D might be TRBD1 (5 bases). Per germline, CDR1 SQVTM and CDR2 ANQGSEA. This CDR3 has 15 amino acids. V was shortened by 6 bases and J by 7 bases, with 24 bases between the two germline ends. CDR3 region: CSVIPAGWEDFEAFF. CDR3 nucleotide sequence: TGCAGCGTAATTCCGGCAGGGTGGGAAGATTTTGAAGCTTTCTTT.

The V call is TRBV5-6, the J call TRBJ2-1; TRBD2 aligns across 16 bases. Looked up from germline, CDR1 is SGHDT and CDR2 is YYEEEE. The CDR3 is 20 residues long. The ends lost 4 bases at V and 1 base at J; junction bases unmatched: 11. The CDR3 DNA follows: TGTGCCAGCAGCCCGGTCCCGGGACTAGCGGGAGGGCCTTCCTACAATGAGCAGTTCTTC. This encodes CASSPVPGLAGGPSYNEQFF.

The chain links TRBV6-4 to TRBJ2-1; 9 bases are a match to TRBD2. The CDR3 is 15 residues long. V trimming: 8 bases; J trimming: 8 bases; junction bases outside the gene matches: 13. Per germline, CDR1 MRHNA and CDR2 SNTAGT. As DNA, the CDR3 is TGTGCCAGCGCCCCGTCCAGCGGGAGGTTCGATGAGCAGTTCTTC. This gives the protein CASAPSSGRFDEQFF.

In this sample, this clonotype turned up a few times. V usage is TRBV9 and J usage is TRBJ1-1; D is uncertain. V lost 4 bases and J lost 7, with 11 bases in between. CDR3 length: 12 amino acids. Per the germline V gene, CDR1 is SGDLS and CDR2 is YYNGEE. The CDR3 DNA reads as TGTGCCAGCAGCCCAGTGGGCTTTGAAGCTTTCTTT. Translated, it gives CASSPVGFEAFF.

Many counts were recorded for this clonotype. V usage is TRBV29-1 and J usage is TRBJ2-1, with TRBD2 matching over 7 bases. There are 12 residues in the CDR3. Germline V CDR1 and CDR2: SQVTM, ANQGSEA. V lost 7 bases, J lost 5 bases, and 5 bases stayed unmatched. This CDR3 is CSGDYLNNEQFF. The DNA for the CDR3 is TGCAGCGGGGACTACCTAAACAATGAGCAGTTCTTC.

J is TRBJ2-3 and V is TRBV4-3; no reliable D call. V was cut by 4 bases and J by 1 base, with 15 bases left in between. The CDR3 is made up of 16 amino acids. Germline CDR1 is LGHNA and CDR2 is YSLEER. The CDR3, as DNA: TGCGCCAGCAGCCGAGAAACAGCGTTCGGCACAGATACGCAGTATTTT. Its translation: CASSRETAFGTDTQYF.